This is a list of T cell receptor beta chains from one sample in a study of blood T cells in healthy people across ages. One entry per CDR3 protein results from TCRdb running MiXCR on the 5' RACE reads. This table has hundreds of thousands of distinct CDR3 sequences, about 53% appearing once. The sequencing input was blood. All receptors derive from a man aged 55 to 70 in good health. The CDR3 runs from the conserved cysteine through the conserved F or W. The D gene is left open where the match is weak. Clone size is given for some rows only: seen once, a few or many times, or a class if the clone is expanded.

TRBJ2-1,few,TRBV4-1,TRBD2,TGCGCCAGCAGCTCCGGGGGGAGGGGCTACAATGAGCAGTTCTTC,CASSSGGRGYNEQFF
TRBJ2-2,-,TRBV5-1,-,TGCGCCAGCAGCTTGTACGCCCAGAAGAGTCGTACCGGGGAGCTGTTTTTT,CASSLYAQKSRTGELFF
TRBJ2-5,few,TRBV2,-,TGTGCCAGCAGTGGGGGATCCGCCCTCCAAGAGACCCAGTACTTC,CASSGGSALQETQYF
TRBJ2-1,-,TRBV5-5,-,TGTGCCAGCAGTAGAGGACGGGGGACCTACAATGAGCAGTTCTTC,CASSRGRGTYNEQFF
TRBJ1-2,-,TRBV6-5,-,TGTGCCAGCAGTTACGCGGACAAAGGGGGCTATGGCTACACCTTC,CASSYADKGGYGYTF
TRBJ2-1,few,TRBV7-2,-,TGTGCCAGCAGTCAAGCCAGGGCTGGGGGTGAGCAGTTCTTC,CASSQARAGGEQFF
TRBJ2-5,-,TRBV6-6,-,TGTGCCAGCAGTTCCCCCCTAGTAGAGACCCAGTACTTC,CASSSPLVETQYF
TRBJ2-1,-,TRBV7-2,-,TGTGCCAGCAGCTTCGGTTATCAGCAGTTCTTC,CASSFGYQQFF
TRBJ2-1,-,TRBV2,-,TGTGCCAGCGTGGCCGGACTAACGTACAATGAGCAGTTCTTC,CASVAGLTYNEQFF
TRBJ2-3,-,TRBV21-1,-,TGTGCCAGCAGCAAAGCGGGGGGGCGCACAGATACGCAGTATTTT,CASSKAGGRTDTQYF
TRBJ2-5,-,TRBV20-1,TRBD2,TGCAGTGCTAGAGACCGGACTAGGTGGCAAGAGACCCAGTACTTC,CSARDRTRWQETQYF
TRBJ2-5,-,TRBV25-1,-,TGTGCCAGCAGTGAGTTCCGGGGGGCTCAAGAGACCCAGTACTTC,CASSEFRGAQETQYF
TRBJ2-3,few,TRBV20-1,-,TGCAGTGCTAGGGACGGCGACACAGATACGCAGTATTTT,CSARDGDTDTQYF
TRBJ2-7,-,TRBV3-1,TRBD2,TGTGCCAGCAGCCCGTCAGCGGGGGATCCCTACGAGCAGTACTTC,CASSPSAGDPYEQYF
TRBJ2-1,few,TRBV20-1,TRBD2,TGCAGTGCTAGAGTGGCTAGCGGGGGGGCCTGGTACAATGAGCAGTTCTTC,CSARVASGGAWYNEQFF
TRBJ1-5,-,TRBV28,TRBD1,TGTGCCAGCAGTTTAAGGCCAGGGGGTAGCAATCAGCCCCAGCATTTT,CASSLRPGGSNQPQHF
TRBJ1-1,-,TRBV3-1,-,TGTGCCAGCAGCTCAACACCGAACACTGAAGCTTTCTTT,CASSSTPNTEAFF
TRBJ2-1,few,TRBV3-1,-,TGTGCCAGCAGCCAAGGTAGCAGGGAGCAGTTCTTC,CASSQGSREQFF
TRBJ2-5,few,TRBV5-1,TRBD2,TGCGCCAGCAGCTTGGCCTCTAGCGGGGGGGTTTATGAGACCCAGTACTTC,CASSLASSGGVYETQYF
TRBJ2-3,-,TRBV6-4,-,TGTGCCAGCAGTACAGGTGCAAACACAGATACGCAGTATTTT,CASSTGANTDTQYF
TRBJ2-1,-,TRBV4-1,TRBD2,TGCGCCAGCAGCCAAGATCGACTAGCGGGGGTTTTCCGTTACAATGAGCAGTTCTTC,CASSQDRLAGVFRYNEQFF
TRBJ2-1,few,TRBV6-6,-,TGTGCCAGCAGTTACCTCCGAAATTATGAGCAGTTCTTC,CASSYLRNYEQFF
TRBJ2-1,many,TRBV7-8,-,TGTGCCAGCAGCTTTAGCACAGCACCCTGGTATGAGCAGTTCTTC,CASSFSTAPWYEQFF
TRBJ2-3,few,TRBV3-1,-,TGTGCCAGCAGCCAAGGTTCCGGACCAAGCACAGATACGCAGTATTTT,CASSQGSGPSTDTQYF
TRBJ1-2,few,TRBV28,-,TGTGCCAGCAGTGGACGCGGGGCTGATGGCTACACCTTC,CASSGRGADGYTF
TRBJ1-5,once,TRBV4-1,-,TGCGCCAGCAGCCAAGAGGAGGGGTTTGGCAATCAGCCCCAGCATTTT,CASSQEEGFGNQPQHF
TRBJ2-5,-,TRBV9,-,TGTGCCAGCAGCGTAGTCCCAGGGGAGGAGACCCAGTACTTC,CASSVVPGEETQYF
TRBJ2-1,few,TRBV5-1,TRBD1,TGCGCCAGCAGCTTGGGACTGGGGACAGGCCCAACGAGCTCCTACAATGAGCAGTTCTTC,CASSLGLGTGPTSSYNEQFF
TRBJ2-1,-,TRBV7-2,-,TGTGCCAGCAGCTTAAGCCGGGCAGGGTCAAATGAGCAGTTCTTC,CASSLSRAGSNEQFF
TRBJ1-2,-,TRBV20-1,-,TGCAGTGCTAGTTCTAGAGACAGCTTCTATGGCTACACCTTC,CSASSRDSFYGYTF
TRBJ2-2,few,TRBV29-1,TRBD1,TGCAGTATCCGACAGGGGACGATCACCGGGGAGCTGTTTTTT,CSIRQGTITGELFF